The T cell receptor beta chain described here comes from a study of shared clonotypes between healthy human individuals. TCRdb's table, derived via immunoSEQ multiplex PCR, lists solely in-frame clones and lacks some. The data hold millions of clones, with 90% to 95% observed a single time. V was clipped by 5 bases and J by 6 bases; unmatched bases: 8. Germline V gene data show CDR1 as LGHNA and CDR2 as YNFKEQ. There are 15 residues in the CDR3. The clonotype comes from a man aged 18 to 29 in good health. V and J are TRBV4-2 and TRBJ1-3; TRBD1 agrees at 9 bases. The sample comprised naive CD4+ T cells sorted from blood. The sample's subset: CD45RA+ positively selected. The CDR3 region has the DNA TGTGCCAGCAGCAAACTGGACAGGGGACAAAACACCATATATTTT. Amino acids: CASSKLDRGQNTIYF.